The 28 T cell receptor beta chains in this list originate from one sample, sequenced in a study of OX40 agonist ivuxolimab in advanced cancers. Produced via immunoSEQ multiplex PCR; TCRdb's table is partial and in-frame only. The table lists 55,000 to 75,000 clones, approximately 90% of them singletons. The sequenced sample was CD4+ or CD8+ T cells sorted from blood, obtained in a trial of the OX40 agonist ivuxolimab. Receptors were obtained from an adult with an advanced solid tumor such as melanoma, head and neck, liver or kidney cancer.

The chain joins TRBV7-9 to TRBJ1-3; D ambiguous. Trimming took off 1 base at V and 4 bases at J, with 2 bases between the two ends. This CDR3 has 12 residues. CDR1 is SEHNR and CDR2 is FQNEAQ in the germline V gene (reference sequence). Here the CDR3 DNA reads TGTGCCAGCAGCTTAGAGGGAAACACCATATATTTT. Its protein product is CASSLEGNTIYF.

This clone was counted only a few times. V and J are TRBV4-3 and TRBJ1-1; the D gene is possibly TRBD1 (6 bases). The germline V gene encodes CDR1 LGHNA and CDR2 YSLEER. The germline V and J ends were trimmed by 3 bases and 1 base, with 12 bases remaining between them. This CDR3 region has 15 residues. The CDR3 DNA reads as TGCGCCAGCAGCCATTTGGGGGCCACGAACACTGAAGCTTTCTTT. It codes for CASSHLGATNTEAFF.

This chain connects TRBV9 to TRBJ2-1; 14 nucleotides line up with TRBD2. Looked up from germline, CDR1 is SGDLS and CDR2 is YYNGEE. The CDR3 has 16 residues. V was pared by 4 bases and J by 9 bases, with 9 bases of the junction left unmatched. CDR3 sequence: CASSLRTSGRTGEQFF. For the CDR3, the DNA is TGTGCCAGCAGCTTACGGACTAGCGGGAGGACCGGTGAGCAGTTCTTC. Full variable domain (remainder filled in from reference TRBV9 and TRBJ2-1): DSGVTQTPKHLITATGQRVTLRCSPRSGDLSVYWYQQSLDQGLQFLIQYYNGEERAKGNILERFSAQQFPDLHSELNLSSLELGDSALYFCASSLRTSGRTGEQFFGPGTRLTVL.

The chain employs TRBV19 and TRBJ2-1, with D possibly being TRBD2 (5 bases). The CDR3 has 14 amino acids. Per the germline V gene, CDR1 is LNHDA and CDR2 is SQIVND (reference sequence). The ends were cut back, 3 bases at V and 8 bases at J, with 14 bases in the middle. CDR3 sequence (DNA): TGTGCCAGTAGTATTGGCGGGTGGATCGATGAGCAGTTCTTC. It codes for CASSIGGWIDEQFF.

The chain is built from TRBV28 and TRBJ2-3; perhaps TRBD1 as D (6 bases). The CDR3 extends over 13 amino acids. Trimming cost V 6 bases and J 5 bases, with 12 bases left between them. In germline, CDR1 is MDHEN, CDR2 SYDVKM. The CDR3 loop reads CASSTLGGDTQYF. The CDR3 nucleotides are TGTGCCAGCAGCACCCTAGGGGGAGATACGCAGTATTTT.

The CDR3 DNA follows: TGCAGCGTCGAAAGGGTTTATGGGACTAGCGGGAGGGAGCAGTTCTTC. Residues: CSVERVYGTSGREQFF. The chain links TRBV29-1 to TRBJ2-1; 15 nucleotides align to TRBD2. Losses at the gene ends were 6 bases for V and 10 bases for J; bases not matched to a gene: 13. Germline V CDR1 and CDR2: SQVTM, ANQGSEA. There are 16 residues in the CDR3.

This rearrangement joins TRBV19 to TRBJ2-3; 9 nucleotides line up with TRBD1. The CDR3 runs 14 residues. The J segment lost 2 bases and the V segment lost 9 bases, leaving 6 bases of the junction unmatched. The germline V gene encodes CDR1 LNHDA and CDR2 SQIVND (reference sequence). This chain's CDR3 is CASRTGDLTDTQYF. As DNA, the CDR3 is TGTGCCAGCAGGACAGGGGACCTCACAGATACGCAGTATTTT.

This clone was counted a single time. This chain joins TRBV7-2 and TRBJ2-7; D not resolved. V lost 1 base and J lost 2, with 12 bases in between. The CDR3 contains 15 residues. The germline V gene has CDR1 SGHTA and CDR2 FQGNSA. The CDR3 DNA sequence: TGTGCCAGCAGCTTAGGGGGTCCAGGTACCTACGAGCAGTACTTC. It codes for CASSLGGPGTYEQYF.

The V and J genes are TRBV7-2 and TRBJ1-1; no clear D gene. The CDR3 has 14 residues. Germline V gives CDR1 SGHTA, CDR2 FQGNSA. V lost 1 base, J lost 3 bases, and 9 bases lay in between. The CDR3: CASSLVLSDTEAFF. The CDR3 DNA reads TGTGCCAGCAGCTTAGTCCTTAGTGACACTGAAGCTTTCTTT. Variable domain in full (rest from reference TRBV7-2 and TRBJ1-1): GAGVSQSPSNKVTEKGKDVELRCDPISGHTALYWYRQSLGQGLEFLIYFQGNSAPDKSGLPSDRFSAERTGGSVSTLTIQRTQQEDSAVYLCASSLVLSDTEAFFGQGTRLTVV.

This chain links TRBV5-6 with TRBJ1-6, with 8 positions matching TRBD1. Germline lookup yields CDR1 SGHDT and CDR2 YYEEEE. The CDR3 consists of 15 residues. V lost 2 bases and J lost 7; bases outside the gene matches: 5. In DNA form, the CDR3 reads TGTGCCAGCAGCTTTTGGACAGGGCGAAATTCACCCCTCCACTTT. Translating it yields CASSFWTGRNSPLHF.

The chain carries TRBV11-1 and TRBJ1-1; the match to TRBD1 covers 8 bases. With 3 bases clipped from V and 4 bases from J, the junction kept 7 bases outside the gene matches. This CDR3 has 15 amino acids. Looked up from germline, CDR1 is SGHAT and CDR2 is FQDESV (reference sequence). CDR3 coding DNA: TGTGCCAGCAGCTTCTCGACAGGGGCGAGCACTGAAGCTTTCTTT. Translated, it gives CASSFSTGASTEAFF. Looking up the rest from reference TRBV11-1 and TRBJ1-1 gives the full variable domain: EAEVAQSPRYKITEKSQAVAFWCDPISGHATLYWYRQILGQGPELLVQFQDESVVDDSQLPKDRFSAERLKGVDSTLKIQPAELGDSAMYLCASSFSTGASTEAFFGQGTRLTVV.

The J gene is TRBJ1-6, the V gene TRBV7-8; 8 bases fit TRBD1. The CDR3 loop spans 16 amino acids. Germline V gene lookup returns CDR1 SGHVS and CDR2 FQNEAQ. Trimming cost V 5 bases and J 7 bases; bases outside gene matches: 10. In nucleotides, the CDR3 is TGTGCCAGCAGCCTGGGGCAGGGGGCTCGGAATTCACCCCTCCACTTT. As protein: CASSLGQGARNSPLHF. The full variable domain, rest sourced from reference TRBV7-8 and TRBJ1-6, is GAGVSQSPRYKVAKRGQDVALRCDPISGHVSLFWYQQALGQGPEFLTYFQNEAQLDKSGLPSDRFFAERPEGSVSTLKIQRTQQEDSAVYLCASSLGQGARNSPLHFGNGTRLTVT.

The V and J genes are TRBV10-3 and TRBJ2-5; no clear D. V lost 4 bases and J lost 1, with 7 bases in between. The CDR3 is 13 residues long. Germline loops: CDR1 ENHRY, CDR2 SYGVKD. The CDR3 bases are TGTGCCATCAGTGGCGTCAGCCAAGAGACCCAGTACTTC. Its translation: CAISGVSQETQYF.

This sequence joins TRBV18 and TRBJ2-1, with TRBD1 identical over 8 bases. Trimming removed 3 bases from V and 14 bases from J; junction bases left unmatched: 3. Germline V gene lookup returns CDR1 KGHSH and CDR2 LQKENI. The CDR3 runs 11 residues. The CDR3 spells CASSPDREKFF. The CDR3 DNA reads TGTGCCAGCTCACCGGACAGGGAGAAGTTCTTC.

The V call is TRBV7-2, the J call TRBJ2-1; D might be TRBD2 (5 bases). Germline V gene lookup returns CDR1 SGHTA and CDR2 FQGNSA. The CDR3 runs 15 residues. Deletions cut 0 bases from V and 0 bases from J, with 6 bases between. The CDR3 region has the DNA TGTGCCAGCAGCTTAGCGGGGAGCTCCTACAATGAGCAGTTCTTC. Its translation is CASSLAGSSYNEQFF. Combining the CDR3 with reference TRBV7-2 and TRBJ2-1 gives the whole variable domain GAGVSQSPSNKVTEKGKDVELRCDPISGHTALYWYRQSLGQGLEFLIYFQGNSAPDKSGLPSDRFSAERTGGSVSTLTIQRTQQEDSAVYLCASSLAGSSYNEQFFGPGTRLTVL.

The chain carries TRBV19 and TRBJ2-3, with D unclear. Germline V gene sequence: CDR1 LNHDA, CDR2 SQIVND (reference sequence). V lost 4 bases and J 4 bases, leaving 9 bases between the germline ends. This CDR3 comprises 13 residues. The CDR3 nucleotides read TGTGCCAGTAGTAGGTTGTGGGCAGATACGCAGTATTTT. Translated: CASSRLWADTQYF.

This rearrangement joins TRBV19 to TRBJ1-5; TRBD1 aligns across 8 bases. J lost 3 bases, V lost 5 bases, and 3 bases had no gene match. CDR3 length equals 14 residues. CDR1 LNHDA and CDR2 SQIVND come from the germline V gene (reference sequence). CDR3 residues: CASSWTGFNQPQHF. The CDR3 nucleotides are TGTGCCAGTAGTTGGACAGGGTTCAATCAGCCCCAGCATTTT. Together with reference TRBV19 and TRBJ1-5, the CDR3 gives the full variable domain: DGGITQSPKYLFRKEGQNVTLSCEQNLNHDAMYWYRQDPGQGLRLIYYSQIVNDFQKGDIAEGYSVSREKKESFPLTVTSAQKNPTAFYLCASSWTGFNQPQHFGDGTRLSIL.

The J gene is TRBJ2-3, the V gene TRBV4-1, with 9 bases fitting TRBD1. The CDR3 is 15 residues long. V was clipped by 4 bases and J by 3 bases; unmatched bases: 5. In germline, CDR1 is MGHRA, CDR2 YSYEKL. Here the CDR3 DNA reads TGCGCCAGCAGCCTAGAGGGACAGGGTACAGATACGCAGTATTTT. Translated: CASSLEGQGTDTQYF.

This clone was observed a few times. The CDR3 protein is CRGGSDTEAFF. The DNA of the CDR3 is TGCAGAGGGGGTTCTGACACTGAAGCTTTCTTT. The chain has TRBV20-1 and TRBJ1-1, with D perhaps matching TRBD1 (6 bases). Germline values: CDR1 DFQATT, CDR2 SNEGSKA (reference sequence). The CDR3 has 11 residues.

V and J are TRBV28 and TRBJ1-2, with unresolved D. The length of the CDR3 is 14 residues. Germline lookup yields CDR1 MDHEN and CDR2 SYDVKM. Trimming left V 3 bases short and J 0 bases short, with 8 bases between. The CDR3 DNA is TGTGCCAGCAGTTTGACGGATACTAACTATGGCTACACCTTC. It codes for CASSLTDTNYGYTF.

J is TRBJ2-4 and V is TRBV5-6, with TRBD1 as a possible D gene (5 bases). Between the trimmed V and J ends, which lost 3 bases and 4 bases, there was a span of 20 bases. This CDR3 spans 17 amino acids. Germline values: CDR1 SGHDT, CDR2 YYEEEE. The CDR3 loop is CASSSISRGAAKNIQYF. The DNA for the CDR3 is TGTGCCAGCAGCTCTATCTCCCGTGGGGCCGCTAAAAACATTCAGTACTTC. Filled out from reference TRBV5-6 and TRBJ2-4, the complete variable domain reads DAGVTQSPTHLIKTRGQQVTLRCSPKSGHDTVSWYQQALGQGPQFIFQYYEEEERQRGNFPDRFSGHQFPNYSSELNVNALLLGDSALYLCASSSISRGAAKNIQYFGAGTRLSVL.

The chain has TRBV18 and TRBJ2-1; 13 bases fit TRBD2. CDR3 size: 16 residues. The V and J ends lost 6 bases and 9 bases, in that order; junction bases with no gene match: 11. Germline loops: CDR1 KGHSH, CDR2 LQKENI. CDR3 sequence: CASSYLTSGGSREQFF. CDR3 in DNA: TGTGCCAGCTCTTATCTGACTAGCGGGGGGTCTCGTGAGCAGTTCTTC.

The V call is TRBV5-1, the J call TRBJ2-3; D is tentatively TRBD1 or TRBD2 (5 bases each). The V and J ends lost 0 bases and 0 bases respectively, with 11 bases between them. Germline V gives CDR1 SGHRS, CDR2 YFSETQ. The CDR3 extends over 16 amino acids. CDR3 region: CASSLGGTESTDTQYF. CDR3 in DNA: TGCGCCAGCAGCTTGGGTGGGACGGAGAGCACAGATACGCAGTATTTT.

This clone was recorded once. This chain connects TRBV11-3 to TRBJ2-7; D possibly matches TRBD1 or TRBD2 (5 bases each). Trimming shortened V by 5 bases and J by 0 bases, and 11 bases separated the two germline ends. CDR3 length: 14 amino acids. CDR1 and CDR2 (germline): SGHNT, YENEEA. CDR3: CASSLGPSSYEQYF. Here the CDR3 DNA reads TGTGCCAGCAGCCTGGGACCGAGCTCCTACGAGCAGTACTTC.

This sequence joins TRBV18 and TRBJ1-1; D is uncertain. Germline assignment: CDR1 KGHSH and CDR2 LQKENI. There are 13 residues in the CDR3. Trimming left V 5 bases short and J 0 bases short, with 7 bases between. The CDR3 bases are TGTGCCAGCTCAGAGGGTTTGAACACTGAAGCTTTCTTT. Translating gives CASSEGLNTEAFF.

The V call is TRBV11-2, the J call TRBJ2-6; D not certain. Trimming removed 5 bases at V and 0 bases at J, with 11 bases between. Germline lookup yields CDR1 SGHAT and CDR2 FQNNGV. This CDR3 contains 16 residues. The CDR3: CASSRELGSGANVLTF. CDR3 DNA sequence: TGTGCCAGCAGCAGAGAGCTCGGCTCTGGGGCCAACGTCCTGACTTTC.

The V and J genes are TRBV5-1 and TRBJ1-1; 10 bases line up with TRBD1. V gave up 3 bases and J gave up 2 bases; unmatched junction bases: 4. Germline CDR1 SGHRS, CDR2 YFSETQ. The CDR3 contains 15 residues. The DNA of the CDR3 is TGCGCCAGCAGCTACCAGACAGGGGGCAACACTGAAGCTTTCTTT. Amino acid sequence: CASSYQTGGNTEAFF.

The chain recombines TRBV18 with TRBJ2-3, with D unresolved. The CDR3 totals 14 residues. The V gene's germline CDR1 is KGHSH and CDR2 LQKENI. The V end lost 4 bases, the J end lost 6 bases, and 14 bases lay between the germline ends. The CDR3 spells CASSRTVVSDTQYF. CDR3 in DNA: TGTGCCAGCTCACGAACCGTAGTATCGGATACGCAGTATTTT.